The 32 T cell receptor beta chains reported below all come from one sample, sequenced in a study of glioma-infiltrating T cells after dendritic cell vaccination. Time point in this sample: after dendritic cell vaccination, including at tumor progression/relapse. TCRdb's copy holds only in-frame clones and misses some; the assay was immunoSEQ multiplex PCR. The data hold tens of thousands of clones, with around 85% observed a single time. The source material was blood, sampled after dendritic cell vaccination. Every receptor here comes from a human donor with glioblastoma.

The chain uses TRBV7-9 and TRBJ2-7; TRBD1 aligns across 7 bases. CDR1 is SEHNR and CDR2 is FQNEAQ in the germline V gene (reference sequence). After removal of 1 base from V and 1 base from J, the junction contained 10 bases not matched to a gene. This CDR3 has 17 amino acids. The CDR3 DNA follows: TGTGCCAGCAGCTTAGGAATTGAGACAGGGATGTCCTACGAGCAGTACTTC. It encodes CASSLGIETGMSYEQYF.

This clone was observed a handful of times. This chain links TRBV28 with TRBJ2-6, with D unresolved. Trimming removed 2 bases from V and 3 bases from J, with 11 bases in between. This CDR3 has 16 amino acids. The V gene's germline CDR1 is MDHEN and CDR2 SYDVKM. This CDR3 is CASSLLSDGGANVLTF. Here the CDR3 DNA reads TGTGCCAGCAGTTTACTCTCAGATGGTGGGGCCAACGTCCTGACTTTC.

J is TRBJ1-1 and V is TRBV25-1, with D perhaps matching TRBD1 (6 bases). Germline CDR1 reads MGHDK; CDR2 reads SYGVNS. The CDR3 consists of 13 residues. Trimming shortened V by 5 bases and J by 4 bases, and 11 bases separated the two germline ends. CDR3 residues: CASSPGVSTEAFF. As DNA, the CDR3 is TGTGCCAGCAGTCCAGGGGTCAGCACTGAAGCTTTCTTT.

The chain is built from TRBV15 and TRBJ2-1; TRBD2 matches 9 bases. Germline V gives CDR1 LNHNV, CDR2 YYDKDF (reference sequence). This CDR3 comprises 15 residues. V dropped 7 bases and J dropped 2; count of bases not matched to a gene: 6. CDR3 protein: CATKLAGGPYNEQFF. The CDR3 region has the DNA TGTGCCACCAAACTGGCGGGAGGGCCCTACAATGAGCAGTTCTTC.

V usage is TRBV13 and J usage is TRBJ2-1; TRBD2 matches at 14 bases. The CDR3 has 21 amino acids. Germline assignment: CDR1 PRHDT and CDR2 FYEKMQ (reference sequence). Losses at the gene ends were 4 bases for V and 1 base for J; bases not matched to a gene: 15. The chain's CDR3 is CASSSNSPGLAGAGSYNEQFF. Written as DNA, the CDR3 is TGTGCCAGCAGCTCCAACTCCCCGGGACTAGCGGGAGCAGGGTCCTACAATGAGCAGTTCTTC.

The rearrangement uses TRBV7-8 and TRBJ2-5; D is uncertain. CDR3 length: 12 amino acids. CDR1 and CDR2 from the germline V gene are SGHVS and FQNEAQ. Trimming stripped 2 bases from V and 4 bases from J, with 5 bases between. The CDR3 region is CASSLTRETQYF. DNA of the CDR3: TGTGCCAGCAGCTTAACTCGAGAGACCCAGTACTTC.

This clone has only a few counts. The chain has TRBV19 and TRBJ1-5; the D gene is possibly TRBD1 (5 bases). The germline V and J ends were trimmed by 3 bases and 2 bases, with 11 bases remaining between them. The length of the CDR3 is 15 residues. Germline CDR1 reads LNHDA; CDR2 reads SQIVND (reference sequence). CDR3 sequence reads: CASSMTGGGNQPQHF. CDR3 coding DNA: TGTGCCAGTAGTATGACGGGGGGGGGCAATCAGCCCCAGCATTTT.

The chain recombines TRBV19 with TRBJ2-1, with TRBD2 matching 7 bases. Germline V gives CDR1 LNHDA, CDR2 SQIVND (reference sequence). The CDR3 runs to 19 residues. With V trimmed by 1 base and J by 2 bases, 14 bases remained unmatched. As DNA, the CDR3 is TGTGCCAGTAGTATAGGGAGCCTAGCGGAACCAGGCACCTACAATGAGCAGTTCTTC. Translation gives CASSIGSLAEPGTYNEQFF.

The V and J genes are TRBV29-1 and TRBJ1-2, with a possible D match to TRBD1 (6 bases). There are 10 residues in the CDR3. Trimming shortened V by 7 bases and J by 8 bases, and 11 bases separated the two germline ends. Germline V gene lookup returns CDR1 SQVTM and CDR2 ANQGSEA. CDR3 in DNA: TGCAGCGACGGACAGATAGGCTACACCTTC. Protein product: CSDGQIGYTF.

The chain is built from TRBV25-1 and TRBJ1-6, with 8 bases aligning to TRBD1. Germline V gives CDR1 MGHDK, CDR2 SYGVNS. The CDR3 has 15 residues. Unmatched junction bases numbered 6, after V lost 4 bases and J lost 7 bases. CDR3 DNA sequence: TGTGCCAGCAGTGCCACAGGGGGTGAGAATTCACCCCTCCACTTT. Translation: CASSATGGENSPLHF.

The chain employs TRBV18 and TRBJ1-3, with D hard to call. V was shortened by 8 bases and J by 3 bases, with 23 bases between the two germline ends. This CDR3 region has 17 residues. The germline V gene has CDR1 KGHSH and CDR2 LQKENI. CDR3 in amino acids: CASARFRLEGGGNTIYF. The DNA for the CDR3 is TGTGCCAGCGCCAGGTTCCGGTTGGAAGGTGGTGGAAACACCATATATTTT.

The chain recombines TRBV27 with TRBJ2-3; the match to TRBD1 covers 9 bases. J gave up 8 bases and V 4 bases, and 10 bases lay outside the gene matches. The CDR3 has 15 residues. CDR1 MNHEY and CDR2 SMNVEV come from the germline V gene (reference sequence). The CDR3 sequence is CASSSGDRVGGTQYF. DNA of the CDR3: TGTGCCAGCAGTTCAGGGGACAGGGTAGGGGGTACGCAGTATTTT.

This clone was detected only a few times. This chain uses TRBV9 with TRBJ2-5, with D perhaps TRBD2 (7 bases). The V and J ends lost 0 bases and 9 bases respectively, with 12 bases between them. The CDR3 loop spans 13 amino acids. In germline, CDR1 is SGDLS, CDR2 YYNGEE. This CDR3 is CASSVAAGASQYF. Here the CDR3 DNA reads TGTGCCAGCAGCGTAGCGGCGGGGGCCTCCCAGTACTTC.

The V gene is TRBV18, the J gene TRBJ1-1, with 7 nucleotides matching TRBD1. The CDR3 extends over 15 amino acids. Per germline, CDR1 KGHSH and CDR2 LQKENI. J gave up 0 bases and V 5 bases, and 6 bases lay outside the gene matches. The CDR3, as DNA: TGTGCCAGCTCAAGAGGGACAGTCTTGAACACTGAAGCTTTCTTT. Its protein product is CASSRGTVLNTEAFF. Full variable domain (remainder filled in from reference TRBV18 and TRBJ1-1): NAGVMQNPRHLVRRRGQEARLRCSPMKGHSHVYWYRQLPEEGLKFMVYLQKENIIDESGMPKERFSAEFPKEGPSILRIQQVVRGDSAAYFCASSRGTVLNTEAFFGQGTRLTVV.

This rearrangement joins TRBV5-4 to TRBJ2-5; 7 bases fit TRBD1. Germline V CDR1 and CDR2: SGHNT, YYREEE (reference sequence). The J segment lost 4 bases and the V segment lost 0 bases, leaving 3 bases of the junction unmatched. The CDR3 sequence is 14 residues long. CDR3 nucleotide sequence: TGTGCCAGCAGCTTGGGAGGGGGCGGAGAGACCCAGTACTTC. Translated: CASSLGGGGETQYF.

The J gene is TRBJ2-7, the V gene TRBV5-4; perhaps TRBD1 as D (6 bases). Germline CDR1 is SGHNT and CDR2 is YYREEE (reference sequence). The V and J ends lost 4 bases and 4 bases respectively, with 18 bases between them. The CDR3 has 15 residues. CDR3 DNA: TGTGCCAGCAGCCCAGCCGGGACACGATATTACGAGCAGTACTTC. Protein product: CASSPAGTRYYEQYF.

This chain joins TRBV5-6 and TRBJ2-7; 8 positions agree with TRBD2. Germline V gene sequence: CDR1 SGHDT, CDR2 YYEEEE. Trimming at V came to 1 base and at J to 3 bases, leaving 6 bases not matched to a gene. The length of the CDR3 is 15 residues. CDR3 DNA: TGTGCCAGCAGCTTGCCCCTAAGCGGGAGCTACGAGCAGTACTTC. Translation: CASSLPLSGSYEQYF.

The CDR3 sequence: CASSGQGTNYGYTF. Here the CDR3 DNA reads TGTGCCAGCAGTGGTCAGGGGACTAACTATGGCTACACCTTC. The chain uses TRBV25-1 and TRBJ1-2, with D possibly matching TRBD1 (6 bases). CDR3 length: 14 amino acids. V gave up 4 bases and J gave up 0 bases, with 9 bases separating them. CDR1 and CDR2 from the germline V gene are MGHDK and SYGVNS.

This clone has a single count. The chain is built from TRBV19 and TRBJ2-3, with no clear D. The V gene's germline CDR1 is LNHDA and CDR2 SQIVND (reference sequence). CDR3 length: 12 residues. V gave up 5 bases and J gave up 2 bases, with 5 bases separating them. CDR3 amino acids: CASSPNTDTQYF. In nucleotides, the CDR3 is TGTGCCAGTAGTCCAAACACAGATACGCAGTATTTT.

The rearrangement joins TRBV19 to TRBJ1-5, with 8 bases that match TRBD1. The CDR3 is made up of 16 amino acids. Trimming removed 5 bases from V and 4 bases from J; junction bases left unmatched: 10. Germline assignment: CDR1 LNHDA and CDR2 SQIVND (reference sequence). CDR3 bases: TGTGCCAGTAGTGTGCCAAAGACAGGGGCAAATCAGCCCCAGCATTTT. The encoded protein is CASSVPKTGANQPQHF.

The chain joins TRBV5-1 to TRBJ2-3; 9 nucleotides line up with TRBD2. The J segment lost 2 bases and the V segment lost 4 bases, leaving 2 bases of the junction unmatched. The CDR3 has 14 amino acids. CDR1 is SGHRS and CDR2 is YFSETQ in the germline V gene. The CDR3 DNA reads TGCGCCAGCAGCGGCGGGAGGGACACAGATACGCAGTATTTT. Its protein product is CASSGGRDTDTQYF.

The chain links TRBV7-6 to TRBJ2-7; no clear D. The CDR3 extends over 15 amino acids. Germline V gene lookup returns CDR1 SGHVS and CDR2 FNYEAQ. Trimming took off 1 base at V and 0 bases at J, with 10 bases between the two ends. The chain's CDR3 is CASSLDAQHSYEQYF. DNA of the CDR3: TGTGCCAGCAGCTTAGATGCACAGCACTCCTACGAGCAGTACTTC.

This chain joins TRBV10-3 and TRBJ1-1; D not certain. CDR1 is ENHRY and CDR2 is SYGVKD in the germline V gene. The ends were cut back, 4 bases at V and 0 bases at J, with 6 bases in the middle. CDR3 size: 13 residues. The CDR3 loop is CAISVSMNTEAFF. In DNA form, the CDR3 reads TGTGCCATCAGTGTCAGTATGAACACTGAAGCTTTCTTT.

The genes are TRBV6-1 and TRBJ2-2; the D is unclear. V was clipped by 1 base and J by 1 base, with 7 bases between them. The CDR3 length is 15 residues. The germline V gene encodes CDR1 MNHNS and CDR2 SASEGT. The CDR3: CASSEVPGNTGELFF. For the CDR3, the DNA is TGTGCCAGCAGTGAAGTACCAGGGAACACCGGGGAGCTGTTTTTT.

This chain's CDR3 is CASSLELAGVLVETQYF. The CDR3, as DNA: TGTGCCAGCAGCTTGGAACTAGCGGGAGTACTTGTGGAGACCCAGTACTTC. V is TRBV5-6 and J is TRBJ2-5, with 11 bases aligning to TRBD2. Trimming took 0 bases from V and 5 from J; bases not matched to a gene: 9. This CDR3 has 17 residues. Per the germline V gene, CDR1 is SGHDT and CDR2 is YYEEEE.

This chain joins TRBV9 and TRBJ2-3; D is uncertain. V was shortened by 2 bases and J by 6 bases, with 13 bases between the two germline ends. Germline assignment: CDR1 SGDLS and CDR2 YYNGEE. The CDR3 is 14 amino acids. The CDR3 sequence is CASSVSTPTDTQYF. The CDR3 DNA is TGTGCCAGCAGCGTCTCGACTCCCACGGATACGCAGTATTTT.

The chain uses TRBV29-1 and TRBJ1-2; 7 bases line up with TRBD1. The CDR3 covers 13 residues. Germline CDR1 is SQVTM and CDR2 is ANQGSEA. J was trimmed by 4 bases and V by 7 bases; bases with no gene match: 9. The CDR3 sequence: CSATGALSYGYTF. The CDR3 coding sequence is TGCAGCGCCACAGGGGCCCTCTCCTATGGCTACACCTTC.

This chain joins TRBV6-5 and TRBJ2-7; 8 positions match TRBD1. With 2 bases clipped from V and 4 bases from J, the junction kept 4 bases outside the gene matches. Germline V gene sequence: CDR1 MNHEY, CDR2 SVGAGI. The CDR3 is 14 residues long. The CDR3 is CASSYRTGLYEQYF. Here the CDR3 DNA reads TGTGCCAGCAGTTACCGGACAGGGCTTTACGAGCAGTACTTC.

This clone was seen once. The DNA for the CDR3 is TGTGCCAGCAGCACCCGACAGGCCCTTAACACCGGGGAGCTGTTTTTT. It encodes CASSTRQALNTGELFF. This chain links TRBV14 with TRBJ2-2, with D possibly TRBD1 on 6 matching bases. The V gene lost 5 bases and the J gene lost 2 bases, with 15 bases spanning the gap. Germline V lookup: CDR1 SGHDN, CDR2 FVKESK. The CDR3 spans 16 residues.

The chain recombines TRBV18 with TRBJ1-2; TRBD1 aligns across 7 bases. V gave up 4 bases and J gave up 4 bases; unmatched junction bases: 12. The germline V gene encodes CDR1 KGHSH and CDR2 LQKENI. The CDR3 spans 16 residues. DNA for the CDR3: TGTGCCAGCTCACTGAGTCTTCTTCAGGGGGGCTATGGCTACACCTTC. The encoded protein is CASSLSLLQGGYGYTF. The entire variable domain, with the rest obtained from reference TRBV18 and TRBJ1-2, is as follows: NAGVMQNPRHLVRRRGQEARLRCSPMKGHSHVYWYRQLPEEGLKFMVYLQKENIIDESGMPKERFSAEFPKEGPSILRIQQVVRGDSAAYFCASSLSLLQGGYGYTFGSGTRLTVV.

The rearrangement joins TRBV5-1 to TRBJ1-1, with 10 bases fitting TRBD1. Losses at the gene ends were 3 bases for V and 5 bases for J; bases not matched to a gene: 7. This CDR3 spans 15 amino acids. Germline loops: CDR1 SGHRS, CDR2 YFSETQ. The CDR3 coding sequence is TGCGCCAGCAGCTACACCGGGACAGGGGTAACTGAAGCTTTCTTT. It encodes CASSYTGTGVTEAFF.

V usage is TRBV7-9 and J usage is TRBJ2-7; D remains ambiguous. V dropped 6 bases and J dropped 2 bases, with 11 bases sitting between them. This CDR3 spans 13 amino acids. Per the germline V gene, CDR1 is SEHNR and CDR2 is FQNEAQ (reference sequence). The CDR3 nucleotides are TGTGCCAGCAGTTTACCCTCCCCCTACGAGCAGTACTTC. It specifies CASSLPSPYEQYF.